Below, 19 T cell receptor beta chains from the same sample are listed, as sequenced in a study of T cell clonality in common variable immunodeficiency. TCRdb's copy holds only in-frame clones and misses some; the assay was immunoSEQ multiplex PCR. The counts give roughly 58,000 clones, none of them seen only once; around 0.8% is held by the top ten. What was sequenced was peripheral blood mononuclear cells. The receptors were sampled from a person aged 18 to 70 in good health.

Notes on this clone: The read is 3 residues too short to cover the CDR3 end, so that end is filled in from the germline J gene. The chain combines TRBV5-1 with TRBJ2-7; maybe TRBD2 (6 bases). CDR1 and CDR2 from the germline V gene are SGHRS and YFSETQ. The CDR3 spans 15 residues. V was pared by 4 bases and J by 3 bases, with 17 bases between. This CDR3 reads CASSRPGEPLYEQYF. The CDR3 DNA, read in part, is TGCGCCAGCAGCCGACCGGGGGAACCTCTCTACGAG.

This clone was counted at least ten times. The read ends 3 residues early relative to the CDR3; the germline J gene fills the gap. The gene calls are TRBV11-3 and TRBJ2-3; D is perhaps TRBD1 (5 bases). The CDR3 contains 14 residues. The germline V gene has CDR1 SGHNT and CDR2 YENEEA. V was pared by 1 base and J by 3 bases, with 8 bases between. The CDR3 loop is CASSLVGDTDTQYF. The sequenced CDR3 bases are TGTGCCAGCAGCTTAGTAGGGGATACAGATACG. Complete variable domain (other parts from reference TRBV11-3 and TRBJ2-3): EAGVVQSPRYKIIEKKQPVAFWCNPISGHNTLYWYLQNLGQGPELLIRYENEEAVDDSQLPKDRFSAERLKGVDSTLKIQPAELGDSAVYLCASSLVGDTDTQYFGPGTRLTVL.

Many counts were recorded for this clone. The read is 3 residues too short to cover the CDR3 end, so that end is filled in from the germline J gene. This chain connects TRBV5-6 to TRBJ2-7; no definite D call. Trimming stripped 4 bases from V and 2 bases from J, with 7 bases between. In germline, CDR1 is SGHDT, CDR2 YYEEEE. The CDR3 runs to 12 residues. This CDR3 is CASSREPYEQYF. CDR3 DNA, as far as it was read: TGTGCCAGCAGCCGCGAGCCCTACGAG.

This clone has a count of ten or more. With the read ending 3 residues before the CDR3 end, the germline J gene is used to fill in that end. This rearrangement joins TRBV28 to TRBJ2-1; D unresolved. The CDR3 is made up of 12 amino acids. Germline V lookup: CDR1 MDHEN, CDR2 SYDVKM. Trimming removed 5 bases at V and 7 bases at J, with 9 bases between. Incomplete CDR3 DNA: TGTGCCAGCAGTGTTAAGGTTAATGAG. Its translation: CASSVKVNE. Given in full, the CDR3 is CASSVKVNEQFF.

This clone was picked up many times. From the germline J gene comes the end of the CDR3, since the read stops 3 residues before it. J is TRBJ1-3 and V is TRBV20-1, with unresolved D. V dropped 6 bases and J dropped 0 bases, with 9 bases sitting between them. CDR3 length equals 13 residues. CDR1 and CDR2 (germline): DFQATT, SNEGSKA (reference sequence). The sequenced part of the CDR3 DNA is TGCAGTGCCTTATCAGGCTCTGGAAACACC. It translates to CSALSGSGNT. The CDR3 in full is CSALSGSGNTIYF.

This clone has at least ten counts. A read error may produce the germline difference seen at one junction end. With the read ending 3 residues before the CDR3 end, the germline J gene is used to fill in that end. The chain recombines TRBV4-2 with TRBJ1-1; D is ambiguous. The germline CDR1 and CDR2 sequences are LGHNA and YNFKEQ. The CDR3 extends over 16 amino acids. The DNA read from the CDR3 is TGCGCCAGCAGCCTGTCAACGGGCGGGCAGCGGACTGAA. It specifies CASSLSTGGQRTE. The whole CDR3 sequence reads CASSLSTGGQRTEAFF.

In its sample, this clone was seen a few times. Read sequence stops 3 residues before the CDR3 end, and the germline J gene provides the missing end. The chain has TRBV13 and TRBJ1-2; D gene uncertain. The CDR3 contains 16 residues. Germline CDR1 PRHDT, CDR2 FYEKMQ (reference sequence). CDR3 bases read: TGTGCCAGCAGACTGAGAGGCGCAGCGTTGTACAATGAC. It translates to CASRLRGAALYND. The whole CDR3 is CASRLRGAALYNDYTF.

This clone was counted many times. Sequencing ends 3 residues short of the CDR3 end; the germline J gene provides the rest. This sequence joins TRBV4-1 and TRBJ2-1, with 11 nucleotides matching TRBD2. Germline CDR1 reads MGHRA; CDR2 reads YSYEKL. The V and J ends lost 6 bases and 9 bases, in that order; junction bases with no gene match: 10. The CDR3 is made up of 15 amino acids. The CDR3 DNA, read in part, is TGCGCCAGCAGGCTGACTAGCGGGGTAGTTGGTGAG. This translates into CASRLTSGVVGE. The CDR3 reads in full as CASRLTSGVVGEQFF.

This clone was seen many times. Read coverage stops 3 residues before the CDR3 terminus; the germline J gene supplies the remainder. This sequence joins TRBV5-6 and TRBJ2-5; TRBD1 matches 10 bases. CDR1 is SGHDT, CDR2 YYEEEE, per germline. V was clipped by 4 bases and J by 3 bases; unmatched bases: 3. The CDR3 totals 14 residues. CDR3 bases read: TGTGCCAGCAGCCGGGACAGGGGAGAAGAGACC. It specifies CASSRDRGEET. The full CDR3 is CASSRDRGEETQYF.

This clone was observed a few times. The read stops 3 residues short of the end of the CDR3; the missing end is completed from the germline J gene. The rearrangement joins TRBV5-5 to TRBJ2-1, with 8 nucleotides matching TRBD1. The CDR3 has 14 amino acids. Germline V gene sequence: CDR1 SGHKS, CDR2 YYEKEE (reference sequence). Germline trimming cut 2 bases from V and 6 bases from J; bases unmatched to any gene: 4. CDR3 bases read: TGTGCCAGCAGCTTTGACAGGGGCGGCAATGAG. This encodes CASSFDRGGNE. The whole CDR3 reads CASSFDRGGNEQFF. The full variable domain, its missing parts supplied by reference TRBV5-5 and TRBJ2-1, is DAGVTQSPTHLIKTRGQQVTLRCSPISGHKSVSWYQQVLGQGPQFIFQYYEKEERGRGNFPDRFSARQFPNYSSELNVNALLLGDSALYLCASSFDRGGNEQFFGPGTRLTVL.

This clone was observed many times. The CDR3 DNA, read in part, is TGTGCCAGCAGCTTCACAGGGATGAACACTGAA. Translated: CASSFTGMNTE. The complete CDR3 reads CASSFTGMNTEAFF. The chain couples TRBV5-4 to TRBJ1-1; a weak D match, TRBD1 (6 bases). The read stops 3 residues short of the end of the CDR3; the missing end is completed from the germline J gene. The V gene's germline CDR1 is SGHNT and CDR2 YYREEE (reference sequence). V lost 2 bases and J lost 0, with 8 bases in between. The CDR3 sequence is 14 residues long.

This clone was counted at least ten times. The read terminates 3 residues before the CDR3 end, so the remaining end is supplied by the germline J gene. The V call is TRBV29-1, the J call TRBJ1-4; 9 bases are a match to TRBD1. V lost 6 bases to trimming and J lost 8 bases; unmatched junction nucleotides: 7. The germline V gene encodes CDR1 SQVTM and CDR2 ANQGSEA. The CDR3 spans 13 residues. The CDR3 sequence: CSVATGGGEKLFF. CDR3 bases read: TGCAGCGTCGCCACAGGGGGCGGGGAAAAA.

This clone was counted a few times. The read falls 3 residues short of the CDR3 end, and the missing part is taken from the germline J gene. V usage is TRBV19 and J usage is TRBJ1-2; D remains unclear. This CDR3 has 14 amino acids. Germline loops: CDR1 LNHDA, CDR2 SQIVND (reference sequence). The CDR3 bases that were read are TGTGCCAGTAAGAGGAGGGCGGGAGATAATGAC. Its translation: CASKRRAGDND. The entire CDR3 protein is CASKRRAGDNDYTF.

This clone was seen ten or more times. The CDR3 here is CASSPGLAGINTQYF. The sequenced CDR3 bases are TGTGCCAGCAGCCCCGGACTAGCGGGGATAAATACG. This chain joins TRBV27 and TRBJ2-3; 12 nucleotides line up with TRBD2. Read data end 3 residues before the CDR3 end; the end is taken from the germline J gene. Germline values: CDR1 MNHEY, CDR2 SMNVEV (reference sequence). This CDR3 has 15 residues. Trimming removed 6 bases from V and 7 bases from J; junction bases left unmatched: 8.

This clone was counted many times. The sequenced fragment ends 3 residues before the CDR3 boundary, so the rest is inferred from the germline J gene. The chain carries TRBV7-2 and TRBJ1-6; no firm D call. Trimming left V 1 base short and J 7 bases short, with 5 bases between. The CDR3 loop spans 13 amino acids. CDR1 is SGHTA, CDR2 FQGNSA, per germline. The CDR3 here is CASSLDRNSPLHF. CDR3 DNA, as far as it was read: TGTGCCAGCAGCTTAGACAGAAATTCACCC.

This clone was seen only a few times. The sequenced part of the CDR3 DNA is TGCAGTGCTAGAGCAACAGGGGTCCACACAGATACG. Residues: CSARATGVHTDT. The entire CDR3 protein reads CSARATGVHTDTQYF. The chain couples TRBV20-1 to TRBJ2-3; TRBD1 matches at 7 bases. The read ends 3 residues shy of where the CDR3 ends; the end is completed using the germline J gene. CDR3 size: 15 residues. CDR1 and CDR2 from the germline V gene are DFQATT and SNEGSKA (reference sequence). V shed 1 base, J shed 2 bases, and the junction held 6 bases outside the gene matches.

This clone occurred many times. The read comes to an end 3 residues before the CDR3 does, leaving the germline J gene to fill in the end. This chain joins TRBV29-1 and TRBJ1-2; D is unclear. The CDR3 extends over 13 amino acids. Looked up from germline, CDR1 is SQVTM and CDR2 is ANQGSEA. The V and J ends lost 7 bases and 4 bases respectively, with 16 bases between them. The sequenced part of the CDR3 DNA is TGCAGCGGTAGTGGTCTGTCCTCCTATGGC. Its translation is CSGSGLSSYG. The full CDR3 protein reads CSGSGLSSYGYTF. Full variable domain (remainder filled in from reference TRBV29-1 and TRBJ1-2): SAVISQKPSRDICQRGTSLTIQCQVDSQVTMMFWYRQQPGQSLTLIATANQGSEATYESGFVIDKFPISRPNLTFSTLTVSNMSPEDSSIYLCSGSGLSSYGYTFGSGTRLTVV.

This clone was counted ten times or more. The CDR3 goes on 3 residues after the read ends, and that part is filled in from the germline J gene. The chain recombines TRBV10-3 with TRBJ2-5, with TRBD2 matching over 12 bases. The junction had 16 bases not matched to a gene; V was cut back by 6 bases and J by 5 bases. Germline V gene sequence: CDR1 ENHRY, CDR2 SYGVKD. The CDR3 has 18 residues. The DNA read from the CDR3 is TGTGCCATCAGCGCTAGCGGGGGGGAAATTAAGTCGAGGGAGACC. Protein product: CAISASGGEIKSRET. The full CDR3 reads CAISASGGEIKSRETQYF.

Many counts were recorded for this clone. Read sequence stops 3 residues before the CDR3 end, and the germline J gene provides the missing end. The chain has TRBV7-2 and TRBJ1-2, with D possibly TRBD1 on 5 matching bases. The CDR3 covers 14 residues. In germline, CDR1 is SGHTA, CDR2 FQGNSA. The germline V and J ends were trimmed by 5 bases and 4 bases, with 14 bases remaining between them. The CDR3 here is CASSQGEGFYGYTF. The sequenced part of the CDR3 DNA is TGTGCCAGCAGCCAAGGAGAGGGGTTCTATGGC.